This section outlines one TCR beta chain sequence together with its context. The data are from a study of blood T cell repertoires in COVID-19. Data came from immunoSEQ multiplex PCR; TCRdb stores just in-frame clones and leaves some out. The profile covers 50,000 to 65,000 clones, with around four fifths appearing a single time and 6.3% taken by the ten largest. Germline lookup yields CDR1 SEHNR and CDR2 FQNEAQ (reference sequence). V shed 5 bases, J shed 3 bases, and the junction held 15 bases outside the gene matches. This CDR3 is 17 amino acids long. Sample: peripheral blood. This sequence was found in a human donor in a cohort sampled during active COVID-19. The chain is built from TRBV7-9 and TRBJ2-7; the match to TRBD1 covers 8 bases. The CDR3 protein is CASSLSPPGGGFYEQYF. CDR3 DNA: TGTGCCAGCAGCCTCAGCCCGCCAGGGGGCGGTTTCTACGAGCAGTACTTC.